What follows are 5 T cell receptor beta chains derived from one specimen sequenced in a study. TCRdb processed the 5' RACE reads anew with MiXCR; each CDR3 protein has one entry. This repertoire shows under 65,000 distinct CDR3 sequences, more than 25% found once; its top ten account for 2.5% to 3.5%. Source material: tumor-infiltrating memory CD4+ T cells sorted from the breast tumor. The subset here: memory CD4+ T cells, CD4+CD45RO+CD25-. These receptors all stem from a female donor with breast cancer.

This clonotype was seen at least ten times. CDR3 amino acids: CASSFRGTQNTEAFF. CDR3 in DNA: TGCGCCAGCAGCTTCAGGGGAACCCAAAACACTGAAGCTTTCTTT. The chain joins TRBV5-1 to TRBJ1-1; TRBD1 is a possible D gene (6 bases). V dropped 2 bases and J dropped 2 bases, with 13 bases sitting between them. This CDR3 is built from 15 residues. Germline V gene sequence: CDR1 SGHRS, CDR2 YFSETQ.

Here the CDR3 DNA reads TGTGCCAGCAGCGCTGGGGTGAGCACAGATACGCAGTATTTT. This translates into CASSAGVSTDTQYF. V and J are TRBV9 and TRBJ2-3, with D uncertain. Trimming took off 3 bases at V and 0 bases at J, with 8 bases between the two ends. CDR1 is SGDLS, CDR2 YYNGEE, per germline. The CDR3 extends over 14 amino acids.

The chain links TRBV27 to TRBJ2-5, with D possibly being TRBD2 (6 bases). There are 14 residues in the CDR3. V gave up 3 bases and J gave up 5 bases, with 13 bases separating them. Germline assignment: CDR1 MNHEY and CDR2 SMNVEV (reference sequence). This chain's CDR3 is CASSFIGEDETQYF. The CDR3 nucleotides are TGTGCCAGCAGTTTCATCGGGGAGGATGAGACCCAGTACTTC.

This clonotype showed up just once. The chain uses TRBV7-6 and TRBJ2-5, with D uncertain. The CDR3 has 13 residues. Per the germline V gene, CDR1 is SGHVS and CDR2 is FNYEAQ. V was cut by 5 bases and J by 2 bases, with 9 bases left in between. CDR3 in amino acids: CASSPGPQETQYF. CDR3 bases: TGTGCCAGCAGCCCCGGGCCTCAAGAGACCCAGTACTTC.

This clonotype appeared a few times. The V gene is TRBV5-1, the J gene TRBJ2-3; 11 nucleotides align to TRBD2. Trimming removed 8 bases from V and 1 base from J; junction bases left unmatched: 3. Germline CDR1 SGHRS, CDR2 YFSETQ. CDR3 length equals 14 residues. The CDR3 region has the DNA TGCGCCAGAGTAGCGGGAGGGCGCACAGATACGCAGTATTTT. It is translated as CARVAGGRTDTQYF.